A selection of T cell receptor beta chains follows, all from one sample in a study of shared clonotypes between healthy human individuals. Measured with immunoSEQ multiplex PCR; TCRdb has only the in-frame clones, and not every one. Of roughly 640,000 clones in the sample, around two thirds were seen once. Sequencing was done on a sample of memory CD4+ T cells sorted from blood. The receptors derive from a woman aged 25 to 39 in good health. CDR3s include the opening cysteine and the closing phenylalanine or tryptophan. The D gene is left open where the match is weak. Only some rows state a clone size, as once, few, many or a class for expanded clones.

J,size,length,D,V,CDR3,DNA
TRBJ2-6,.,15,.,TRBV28,CASRRRSSGANVLTF,TGTGCCAGCAGAAGGCGAAGCTCTGGGGCCAACGTCCTGACTTTC
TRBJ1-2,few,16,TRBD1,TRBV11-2,CASSAGQGGSAYGYTF,TGTGCCAGCAGCGCGGGACAGGGGGGTTCCGCCTATGGCTACACCTTC
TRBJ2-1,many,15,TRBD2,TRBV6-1,CASSDLAGPYNEQFF,TGTGCCAGCAGTGATCTAGCGGGACCCTACAATGAGCAGTTCTTC
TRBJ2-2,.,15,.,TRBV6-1,CASSAGRVNTGELFF,TGTGCCAGCAGTGCGGGACGCGTGAACACCGGGGAGCTGTTTTTT
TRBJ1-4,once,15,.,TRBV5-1,CASSRTGPTNEKLFF,TGCGCCAGCAGCCGTACTGGACCAACTAATGAAAAACTGTTTTTT
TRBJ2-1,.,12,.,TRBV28,CASQGSGFKGFF,TGTGCCAGCCAAGGGAGCGGGTTTAAGGGGTTCTTC
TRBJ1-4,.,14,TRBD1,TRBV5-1,CASSLAGGSEKLFF,TGCGCCAGCAGCTTGGCAGGGGGTTCGGAAAAACTGTTTTTT
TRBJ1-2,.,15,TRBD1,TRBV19,CASSSPGGANYGYTF,TGTGCCAGTAGTTCCCCAGGGGGCGCGAACTATGGCTACACCTTC
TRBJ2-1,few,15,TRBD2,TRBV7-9,CAIPGASGRWNEQFF,TGTGCCATCCCCGGGGCTAGCGGGAGATGGAATGAGCAGTTCTTC
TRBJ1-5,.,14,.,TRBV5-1,CASSKDGSNQPQHF,TGCGCCAGCAGCAAGGACGGTAGCAATCAGCCCCAGCATTTT
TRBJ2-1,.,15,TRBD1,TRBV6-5,CASSAFWTGINEQFF,TGTGCCAGCAGTGCTTTCTGGACAGGGATCAATGAGCAGTTCTTC
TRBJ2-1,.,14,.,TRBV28,CASSRRRDYNEQFF,TGTGCCAGCAGTCGTAGGCGGGACTACAATGAGCAGTTCTTC
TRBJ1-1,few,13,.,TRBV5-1,CASSLTRGPEAFF,TGCGCCAGCAGCTTGACGAGGGGTCCTGAAGCTTTCTTT
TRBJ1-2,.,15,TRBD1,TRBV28,CASRETGTVLYGYTF,TGTGCCAGCAGGGAAACCGGGACAGTGCTGTATGGCTACACCTTC
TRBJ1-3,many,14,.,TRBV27,CASSKGSFGNTIYF,TGTGCCAGCAGTAAAGGGAGTTTTGGAAACACCATATATTTT